This T cell receptor beta chain was observed in a study of T cell repertoires in cytomegalovirus infection. Looking at the study overall: From public TCR beta signatures came an indication of both CMV infection and matching HLA type. Findings and limits, study-wide: Carriers of CMV plus the relevant HLA were identified by cumulative public TCR beta family frequency. The ex vivo response was dominated by HLA-C-restricted CMV-specific TCR beta clonotypes.

A word on this clonotype: Its antigen is not known.

Each CDR3 protein gets one entry after TCRdb re-called the reads with MiXCR. The sample includes roughly 720,000 distinct CDR3 sequences, less than 40% seen only once; the top ten take around 2.6%. This clonotype was obtained from a human donor in good health (CMV status not recorded). Some clones in this sample may be carry-over from other donors' samples. The sequenced material came from PBMCs.

This chain's CDR3 is CASSKTEAFF. CDR3 DNA: TGTGCCAGCAGTAAGACTGAAGCTTTCTTT. The genes are TRBV12-3 or TRBV12-4 and TRBJ1-1, with D hard to call. Trimming shortened V by 5 bases and J by 5 bases, and 3 bases separated the two germline ends. The CDR3 sequence is 10 residues long.